This T cell receptor (beta chain) came from a study of T-cell reconstitution after alpha-beta-depleted transplantation in children. Unique molecular identifiers were incorporated when the TCRbeta library was constructed. TCRdb re-analysed the PCR reads in MiXCR, keeping a single row per CDR3 protein. Here the sample spans hundreds of thousands of distinct CDR3 sequences, around 12% being singletons. This clonotype has just a few counts. What it binds is not known. V shed 0 bases, J shed 2 bases, and the junction held 11 bases outside the gene matches. This CDR3 has 20 amino acids. Germline assignment: CDR1 MNHNS and CDR2 SASEGT. Study conclusions and caveats: As was reported, about two months after transplant, alpha-beta T cells came from several hundred expanded graft clones. Once a year had passed after transplant, T-cell counts and diversity came mostly from newly produced T cells. For some patients, TCRbeta diversity was high at day 60 because of recipient T cells and thymic progenitors that survived.

The source was PBMCs, collected before TCRalphabeta/CD19-depleted stem cell transplant. The sequence was collected from a girl aged 2 to 9 with congenital amegakaryocytic thrombocytopenia, due to receive a stem cell transplant. The chain uses TRBV6-1 and TRBJ1-5, with 12 bases lining up with TRBD1. The CDR3 protein is CASSEALGTGGFLGNQPQHF. CDR3 nucleotides: TGTGCCAGCAGTGAAGCTCTGGGGACAGGGGGCTTCTTGGGCAATCAGCCCCAGCATTTT.